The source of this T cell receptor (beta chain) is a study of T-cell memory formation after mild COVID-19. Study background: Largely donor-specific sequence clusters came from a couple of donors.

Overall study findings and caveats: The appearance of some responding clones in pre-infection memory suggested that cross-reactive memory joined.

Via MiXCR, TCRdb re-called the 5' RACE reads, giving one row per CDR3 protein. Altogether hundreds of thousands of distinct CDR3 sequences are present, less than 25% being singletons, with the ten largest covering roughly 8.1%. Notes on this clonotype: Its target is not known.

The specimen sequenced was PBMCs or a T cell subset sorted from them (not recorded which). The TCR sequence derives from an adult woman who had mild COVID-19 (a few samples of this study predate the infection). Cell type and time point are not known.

The CDR3 region is CASSLVQSLGYEQYF. In DNA, the CDR3 is TGTGCCAGCAGTTTAGTCCAGTCTCTGGGGTACGAGCAGTACTTC. The rearrangement joins TRBV27 to TRBJ2-7; D is uncertain. CDR1 and CDR2 (germline): MNHEY, SMNVEV (reference sequence). This CDR3 is built from 15 residues. Trimming removed 2 bases at V and 4 bases at J, with 15 bases between.